This entry is about one T cell receptor (beta chain). Antigen: not known. Measured with immunoSEQ multiplex PCR; TCRdb has only the in-frame clones, and not every one. The data contain more than 300,000 clones, about 87% of them singletons. The source of the sample is a study of Ad26.COV2.S vaccination and SARS-CoV-2 variants. Across the whole study: Within the COV1001 Ad26.COV2.S trial arm, the donor was enrolled. Study-level results: Total T cell responses may have been underestimated by the TCR breadth and depth analyses.

This CDR3 is 15 amino acids long. V lost 0 bases, J lost 10 bases, and 17 bases lay in between. CDR1 and CDR2 from the germline V gene are SGHRS and YFSETQ. Treatment here: about 20 received Ad26.COV2.S at low or high dose, single or two shots; 5 received placebo; per-sample allocation not given. Day 63 following the first vaccine or placebo injection was when the samples were taken. Spike of the Wuhan-strain SARS-CoV-2 was expressed by an Ad26 vector, which formed the vaccine. The TCR was taken from a person aged 18-65 years who received the Ad26.COV2.S COVID-19 vaccine or a placebo. The specimen was peripheral blood, collected in a trial of Ad26.COV2.S vaccine versus placebo. V is TRBV5-1 and J is TRBJ2-1; D unclear. The CDR3 DNA is TGCGCCAGCAGCTTGGTATCCATTTCAGAACGAGAGCAGTTCTTC. It specifies CASSLVSISEREQFF. The full variable domain, completed using reference TRBV5-1 and TRBJ2-1, is KAGVTQTPRYLIKTRGQQVTLSCSPISGHRSVSWYQQTPGQGLQFLFEYFSETQRNKGNFPGRFSGRQFSNSRSEMNVSTLELGDSALYLCASSLVSISEREQFFGPGTRLTVL.